This TCR beta chain was retrieved from a study of radiotherapy plus CTLA-4 blockade in lung cancer. Study-wide results and limits: Once radiotherapy plus ipilimumab had been given, TCR clones derived from tumor expanded in blood.

CDR1 and CDR2 from the germline V gene are SGHNT and YYREEE (reference sequence). V lost 2 bases and J lost 8; bases outside the gene matches: 7. The CDR3 consists of 14 residues. Notes on this clone: The antigen remains unidentified.

TCRdb's copy holds only in-frame clones and misses some; the assay was immunoSEQ multiplex PCR. This table holds under 100,000 clones, approximately 80% found once. Ipilimumab-mediated CTLA-4 blockade plus focal radiation was given to patients having chemo-refractory metastatic non-small-cell lung cancer. The source is a human donor with non-small cell lung cancer that progressed on radiotherapy plus ipilimumab. The chain joins TRBV5-4 to TRBJ2-1, with 7 positions matching TRBD1. The sequences come from peripheral blood, collected from a patient treated with radiotherapy plus ipilimumab. The CDR3 reads CASSFLIGGDEQFF. DNA for the CDR3: TGTGCCAGCAGCTTCCTAATAGGGGGCGATGAGCAGTTCTTC.